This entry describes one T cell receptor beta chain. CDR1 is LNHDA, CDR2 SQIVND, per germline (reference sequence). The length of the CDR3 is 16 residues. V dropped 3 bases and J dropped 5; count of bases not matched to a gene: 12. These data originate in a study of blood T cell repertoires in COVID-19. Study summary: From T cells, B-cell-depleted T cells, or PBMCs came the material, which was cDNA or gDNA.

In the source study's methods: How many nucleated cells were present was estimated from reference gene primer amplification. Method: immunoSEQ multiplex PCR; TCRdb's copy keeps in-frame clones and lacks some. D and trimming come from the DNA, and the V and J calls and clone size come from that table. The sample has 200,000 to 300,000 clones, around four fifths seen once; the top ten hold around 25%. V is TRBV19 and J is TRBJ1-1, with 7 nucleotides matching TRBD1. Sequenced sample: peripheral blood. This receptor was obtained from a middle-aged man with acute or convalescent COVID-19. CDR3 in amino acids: CASSMSQGGGRTEAFF. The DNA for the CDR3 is TGTGCCAGTAGTATGTCCCAGGGGGGAGGCAGGACTGAAGCTTTCTTT.